A single sample gave rise to the 16 T cell receptor beta chains below, sequenced in a study of OX40 agonist ivuxolimab in advanced cancers. The repertoire was sequenced with immunoSEQ multiplex PCR; TCRdb's copy has only in-frame clones and lacks some. The top ten clones hold 0.25% to 0.3% of a sample with about 69,000 clones, approximately 90% of them seen once. Source: CD4+ or CD8+ T cells sorted from blood, taken in a trial of the OX40 agonist ivuxolimab. Receptors were obtained from an adult with an advanced solid tumor such as melanoma, head and neck, liver or kidney cancer.

The chain recombines TRBV6-5 with TRBJ2-7; perhaps TRBD2 as D (5 bases). CDR1 is MNHEY and CDR2 is SVGAGI in the germline V gene. The CDR3 has 15 amino acids. The V end was cut by 0 bases, the J end by 7 bases, with 16 bases between. The CDR3 nucleotides are TGTGCCAGCAGTTACTCCCCGGACCTAGGCGGGGAGCAGTACTTC. Its translation: CASSYSPDLGGEQYF.

The table lists this clone with a few counts. V is TRBV5-4 and J is TRBJ1-1; 11 bases map to TRBD1. Per the germline V gene, CDR1 is SGHNT and CDR2 is YYREEE (reference sequence). The CDR3 spans 15 residues. The trim removed 3 bases at V and 7 bases at J, leaving 8 bases unmatched. CDR3 sequence (DNA): TGTGCCAGCAGCTGGGGACAGGGGGAAACGCGTGAAGCTTTCTTT. This gives the protein CASSWGQGETREAFF.

The rearrangement uses TRBV6-1 and TRBJ2-1; 8 bases align to TRBD2. CDR1 MNHNS and CDR2 SASEGT come from the germline V gene. CDR3 length equals 14 residues. Trimming took 8 bases from V and 4 from J; bases not matched to a gene: 7. The CDR3 sequence is CASAGTRNYNEQFF. In nucleotides, the CDR3 is TGTGCCAGCGCCGGGACTAGGAATTACAATGAGCAGTTCTTC.

The chain recombines TRBV6-5 with TRBJ2-1; the match to TRBD2 covers 13 bases. The CDR3 is made up of 15 amino acids. V was clipped by 6 bases and J by 6 bases; unmatched bases: 5. CDR1 is MNHEY and CDR2 is SVGAGI in the germline V gene. The CDR3 reads CASSRTSGSFNEQFF. DNA for the CDR3: TGTGCCAGCAGCAGGACTAGCGGGAGTTTCAATGAGCAGTTCTTC.

This clone was counted only a few times. The chain is built from TRBV4-1 and TRBJ2-1, with D hard to call. Germline V lookup: CDR1 MGHRA, CDR2 YSYEKL. The ends were cut back, 5 bases at V and 5 bases at J, with 7 bases in the middle. The CDR3 is 12 residues long. In nucleotides, the CDR3 is TGCGCCAGCAGCGAGTTCGACAATGAGCAGTTCTTC. Its translation: CASSEFDNEQFF.

This clone was seen only a few times. The V and J genes are TRBV7-9 and TRBJ2-1; D gene unclear. CDR1 SEHNR and CDR2 FQNEAQ come from the germline V gene (reference sequence). This CDR3 contains 15 residues. V gave up 5 bases and J gave up 5 bases, with 16 bases separating them. CDR3 nucleotides: TGTGCCAGCAGCACCCCTACTCTGCGGAACAATGAGCAGTTCTTC. Translating gives CASSTPTLRNNEQFF.

This clone was counted between two and nine times. The V call is TRBV21-1, the J call TRBJ1-2. TRBV21-1 is termed a pseudogene. This CDR3 has 18 amino acids. CDR3 protein: CASSPRGSDRRDHYGYTF. The CDR3 bases are TGTGCCAGCAGCCCGCGGGGCTCTGACAGACGGGATCACTATGGCTACACCTTC.

The chain employs TRBV10-3 and TRBJ2-3; D perhaps matches TRBD2 (6 bases). The length of the CDR3 is 14 residues. V was clipped by 4 bases and J by 2 bases, with 10 bases between them. Germline CDR1 reads ENHRY; CDR2 reads SYGVKD. The CDR3 DNA reads TGTGCCATCAGTGGGGGGGATTCCACAGATACGCAGTATTTT. Amino acids: CAISGGDSTDTQYF.

This chain joins TRBV19 and TRBJ2-2; 9 nucleotides agree with TRBD2. This CDR3 is built from 15 residues. The germline V gene has CDR1 LNHDA and CDR2 SQIVND (reference sequence). After removal of 3 bases from V and 9 bases from J, the junction contained 8 bases not matched to a gene. The CDR3 spells CASSISSGMRRELFF. The CDR3 DNA is TGTGCCAGTAGTATCTCTAGCGGGATGAGGAGGGAGCTGTTTTTT. Supplemented by reference TRBV19 and TRBJ2-2, the full variable domain reads DGGITQSPKYLFRKEGQNVTLSCEQNLNHDAMYWYRQDPGQGLRLIYYSQIVNDFQKGDIAEGYSVSREKKESFPLTVTSAQKNPTAFYLCASSISSGMRRELFFGEGSRLTVL.

The V and J genes are TRBV2 and TRBJ2-1; D is unresolved. Germline CDR1 reads SNHLY; CDR2 reads FYNNEI. CDR3 length: 15 amino acids. The V and J ends lost 3 bases and 1 base respectively, with 10 bases between them. DNA for the CDR3: TGTGCCAGCAGTGAGGAGACCCCATCCTACAATGAGCAGTTCTTC. Amino acids: CASSEETPSYNEQFF.

The genes are TRBV7-2 and TRBJ2-4, with D perhaps assigned TRBD1 or TRBD2 (5 bases each). Germline V gives CDR1 SGHTA, CDR2 FQGNSA. This CDR3 spans 15 amino acids. The germline V and J ends were trimmed by 5 bases and 3 bases, with 14 bases remaining between them. CDR3 sequence: CASSGGGQGKNIQYF. The CDR3, as DNA: TGTGCCAGCAGCGGAGGAGGTCAGGGCAAAAACATTCAGTACTTC.

The chain joins TRBV30 to TRBJ1-4; TRBD1 matches 8 bases. The length of the CDR3 is 16 residues. Germline V gene sequence: CDR1 GTSNPN, CDR2 SVGIG (reference sequence). The ends lost 2 bases at V and 7 bases at J; junction bases unmatched: 12. CDR3 sequence: CAWSPRTGNKGEKLFF. CDR3 in DNA: TGTGCCTGGAGTCCTCGGACAGGGAACAAGGGTGAAAAACTGTTTTTT.

The CDR3 bases are TGCGCCAGCACCATTGGTGGTCAAGAGACCCAGTACTTC. Translated, it gives CASTIGGQETQYF. The chain employs TRBV5-1 and TRBJ2-5; D gene unclear. Germline assignment: CDR1 SGHRS and CDR2 YFSETQ. The length of the CDR3 is 13 residues. The V gene lost 6 bases and the J gene lost 2 bases, with 11 bases spanning the gap.

This sequence joins TRBV7-6 and TRBJ2-1, with D perhaps TRBD2 (5 bases). The germline V gene encodes CDR1 SGHVS and CDR2 FNYEAQ. V was shortened by 4 bases and J by 4 bases, with 11 bases between the two germline ends. The CDR3 is made up of 14 amino acids. This chain's CDR3 is CASSSSLEYNEQFF. In nucleotides, the CDR3 is TGTGCCAGCAGCTCCTCACTAGAGTACAATGAGCAGTTCTTC.

The gene calls are TRBV19 and TRBJ2-7; D might be TRBD1 (6 bases). Germline values: CDR1 LNHDA, CDR2 SQIVND (reference sequence). The CDR3 length is 14 residues. V lost 3 bases and J 1 base, leaving 10 bases between the germline ends. As DNA, the CDR3 is TGTGCCAGTAGTATTGACAGGTTATCCTACGAGCAGTACTTC. Translation: CASSIDRLSYEQYF.

The chain joins TRBV16 to TRBJ2-7; 7 bases line up with TRBD2. V shed 2 bases, J shed 7 bases, and the junction held 8 bases outside the gene matches. The length of the CDR3 is 14 residues. CDR1 KGHSY and CDR2 FQNENV come from the germline V gene. CDR3 coding DNA: TGTGCCAGCAGCCAAGAGCGGGAAGGTAGTGAGCAGTACTTC. It encodes CASSQEREGSEQYF.